A selection of T cell receptor beta chains follows, all from one sample in a study of blood T cell repertoires in COVID-19. TCRdb's copy holds only in-frame clones and misses some; the assay was immunoSEQ multiplex PCR. The sample yields 350,000 to 400,000 clones, about 89% seen once. Specimen: PBMCs or T cells enriched from blood (not recorded which). Receptors were obtained from a man in his forties or fifties in a cohort exposed to, infected with or recovered from COVID-19 (not recorded which). Both conserved end residues are trimmed from each CDR3.

J,V,CDR3
TRBJ1-4,TRBV18,ASSLDRVATNEKLF
TRBJ1-2,TRBV28,ASSYTRQSYGYT
TRBJ2-3,TRBV3-1/TRBV3-2,ASSQDERLASTQY
TRBJ2-7,TRBV5-8,ASSLFTSNHEQY
TRBJ1-2,TRBV2,ASSVLGYT
TRBJ1-6,TRBV6-6,ASSFLGQGVSPLH
TRBJ2-7,TRBV7-9,ASSLGTGFVYEQY
TRBJ2-1,TRBV30,AWRTSGNYNEQF
TRBJ1-4,TRBV2,ASSESSDRGSEKLF
TRBJ1-2,TRBV18,ASSPGRGIDGYT
TRBJ1-1,TRBV6-6,ASTQQGIGNTEAF
TRBJ2-3,TRBV19,ASSMAGQTDTQY
TRBJ1-3,TRBV7-9,ASSLLSTGPSGNTIY
TRBJ2-7,TRBV4-2,ASSQGTSGSFNEQY
TRBJ2-6,TRBV10-3,AISERTGGSGANVLT
TRBJ2-7,TRBV28,ASTTPGQGTGEQY
TRBJ2-1,TRBV30,AWSKAGGPVNEQF
TRBJ2-1,TRBV5-4,ASSSDRAPYNEQF
TRBJ2-7,TRBV5-4,ASSLPVHEQY
TRBJ1-1,TRBV5-1,ASSVTGMDTEAF
TRBJ2-2,TRBV7-2,ANSLAGGLVGELF
TRBJ2-7,TRBV5-4,ASSWSLAGGGEQY
TRBJ2-1,TRBV6-1,ASSGPSGSSYNEQF
TRBJ1-2,TRBV5-4,ASSPRPDFWDGYT
TRBJ2-1,TRBV24-1,ATSSSPFTGGVNKNEQF
TRBJ1-2,TRBV28,ASSLPTLGFYGYT
TRBJ1-5,TRBV24-1,ATSDYSNQPQH
TRBJ2-2,TRBV7-9,ASSSPGGGRNTGELF
TRBJ1-2,TRBV5-3,ARTKQGANYGYT
TRBJ2-1,TRBV10-3,AISSGSSYNEQF
TRBJ1-2,TRBV5-1,ASSWTQGSGYT
TRBJ1-1,TRBV19,ASSIGQIPRAEAF
TRBJ2-7,TRBV14,ASSRLRQGASVPVPYEQY
TRBJ1-5,TRBV5-1,ASSAGTGEQPQH
TRBJ1-1,TRBV5-1,ASSPDRDTEAF
TRBJ2-5,TRBV6-5,ASSTTTGKETQY
TRBJ2-1,TRBV11-2,ASSLGWLYNEQF
TRBJ2-3,TRBV5-1,ATFDGRVDTQY
TRBJ2-7,TRBV4-1,ASSQDIVRGAYEQY
TRBJ1-6,TRBV6-1,ASSEAGTGTYNSPLH
TRBJ1-2,TRBV5-6,ASSLAPGRSYGYT
TRBJ2-7,TRBV5-6,ASSLGAGSYEQY
TRBJ1-5,TRBV7-9,ASSLTGDLGQPQH
TRBJ2-5,TRBV27,ASSPLALQAKGTQY
TRBJ2-7,TRBV25-1,ASSDQVNSYEQY
TRBJ2-3,TRBV24-1,ATRTDLPFTDTQY
TRBJ2-3,TRBV18,ASSPMGQGADTQY
TRBJ2-1,TRBV11-3,ASSPGGAGNEQF
TRBJ2-1,TRBV15,ATSAPGTPKQF
TRBJ1-5,TRBV6-6,ASSYSREGNQPQH
TRBJ1-6,TRBV6-1,ASSETGSSPLH
TRBJ2-7,TRBV7-9,ASSAGGISYEQY
TRBJ2-1,TRBV11-3,ASSLVRGDEQF
TRBJ1-6,TRBV3-1/TRBV3-2,ASSQGGWGSPLH
TRBJ1-2,TRBV11-3,ASSLGGYGYT
TRBJ2-1,TRBV19,ASSNPPAGNNEQF